This TCR beta chain was sequenced in a study of blood T cell repertoires in COVID-19. Study at large: From T cells, B-cell-depleted T cells, or PBMCs came the material, which was cDNA or gDNA.

Seattle enrolled patients during active infection and tracked them longitudinally. The CDR3 is made up of 16 amino acids. Losses at the gene ends were 1 base for V and 3 bases for J; bases not matched to a gene: 9. The V gene's germline CDR1 is SQVTM and CDR2 ANQGSEA. TCRdb's copy holds only in-frame clones and misses some; the assay was immunoSEQ multiplex PCR. The sample lists about 250,000 clones, approximately 88% seen once, with 5% to 6.5% in the top ten. The J gene is TRBJ1-3, the V gene TRBV29-1; TRBD1 aligns across 7 bases. The sequencing input was peripheral blood. This clonotype originated in a woman aged 25-40 years with COVID-19, enrolled during active disease. CDR3 nucleotide sequence: TGCAGCGTTGAAGTGGTTGAGGGGGCGGGTGGAAACACCATATATTTT. The encoded protein is CSVEVVEGAGGNTIYF.